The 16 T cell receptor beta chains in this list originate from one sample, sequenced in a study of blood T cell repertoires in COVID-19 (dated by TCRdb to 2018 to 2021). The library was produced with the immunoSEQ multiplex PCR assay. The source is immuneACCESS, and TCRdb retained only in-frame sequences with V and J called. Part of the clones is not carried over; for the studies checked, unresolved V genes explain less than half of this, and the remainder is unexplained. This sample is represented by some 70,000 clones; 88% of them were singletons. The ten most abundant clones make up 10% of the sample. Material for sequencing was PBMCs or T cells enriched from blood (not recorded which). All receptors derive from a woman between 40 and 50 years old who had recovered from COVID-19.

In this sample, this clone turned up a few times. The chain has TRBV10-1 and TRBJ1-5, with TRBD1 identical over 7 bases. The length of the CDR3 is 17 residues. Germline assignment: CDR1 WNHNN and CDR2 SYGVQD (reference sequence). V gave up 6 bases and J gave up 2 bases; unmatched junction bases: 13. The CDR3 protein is CASRTPVRDSGNQPQHF. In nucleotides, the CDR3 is TGCGCCAGCAGAACTCCCGTTAGGGACAGCGGCAATCAGCCCCAGCATTTT.

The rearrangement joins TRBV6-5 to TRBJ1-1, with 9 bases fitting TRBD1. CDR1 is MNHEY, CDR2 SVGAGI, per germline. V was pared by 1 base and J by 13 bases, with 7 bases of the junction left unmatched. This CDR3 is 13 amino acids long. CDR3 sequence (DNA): TGTGCCAGCAGTTACTACACAGGGGGCCTGGGTTTCTTT. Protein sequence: CASSYYTGGLGFF.

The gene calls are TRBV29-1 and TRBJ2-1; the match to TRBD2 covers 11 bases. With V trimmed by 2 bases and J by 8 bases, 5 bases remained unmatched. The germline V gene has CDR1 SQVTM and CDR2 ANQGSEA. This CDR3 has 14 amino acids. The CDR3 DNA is TGCAGCGTTGAACGGCTAGCGGGGGGTGATGAGCAGTTCTTC. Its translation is CSVERLAGGDEQFF.

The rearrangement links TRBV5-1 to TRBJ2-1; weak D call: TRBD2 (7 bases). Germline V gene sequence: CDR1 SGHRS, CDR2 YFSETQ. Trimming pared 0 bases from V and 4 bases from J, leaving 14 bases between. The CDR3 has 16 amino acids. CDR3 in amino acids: CASSLEGGGPYNEQFF. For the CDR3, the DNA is TGCGCCAGCAGCTTGGAGGGCGGGGGCCCTTACAATGAGCAGTTCTTC.

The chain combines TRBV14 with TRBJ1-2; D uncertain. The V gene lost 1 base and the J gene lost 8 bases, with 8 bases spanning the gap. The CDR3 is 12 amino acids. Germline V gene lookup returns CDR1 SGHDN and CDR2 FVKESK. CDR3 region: CASSQAQLGYTF. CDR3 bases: TGTGCCAGCAGCCAAGCTCAGTTAGGCTACACCTTC.

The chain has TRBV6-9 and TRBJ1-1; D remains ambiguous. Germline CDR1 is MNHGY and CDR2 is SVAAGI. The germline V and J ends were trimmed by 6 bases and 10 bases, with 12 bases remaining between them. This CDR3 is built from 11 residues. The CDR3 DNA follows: TGTGCCAGCAGACCCGCGCTTGCAGCTTTCTTT. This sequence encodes CASRPALAAFF.

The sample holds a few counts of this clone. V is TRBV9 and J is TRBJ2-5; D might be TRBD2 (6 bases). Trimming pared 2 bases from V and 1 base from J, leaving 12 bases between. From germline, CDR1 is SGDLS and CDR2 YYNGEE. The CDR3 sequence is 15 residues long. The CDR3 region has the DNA TGTGCCAGCAGCGTGGGATTGGGGGGCCAAGAGACCCAGTACTTC. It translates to CASSVGLGGQETQYF.

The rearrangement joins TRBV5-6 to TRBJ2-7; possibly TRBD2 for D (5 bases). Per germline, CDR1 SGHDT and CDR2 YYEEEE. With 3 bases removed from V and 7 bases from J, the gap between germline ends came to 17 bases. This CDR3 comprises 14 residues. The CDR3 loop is CASSSDYHQGEQYF. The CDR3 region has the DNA TGTGCCAGCAGCTCCGACTATCACCAAGGGGAGCAGTACTTC.

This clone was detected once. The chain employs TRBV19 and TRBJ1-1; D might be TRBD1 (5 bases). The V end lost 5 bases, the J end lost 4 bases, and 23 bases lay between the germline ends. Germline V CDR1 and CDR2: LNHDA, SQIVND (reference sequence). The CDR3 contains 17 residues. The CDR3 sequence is CASSDDSAQLPGTEAFF. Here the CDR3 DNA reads TGTGCCAGTAGTGATGACAGTGCCCAGCTCCCGGGCACTGAAGCTTTCTTT. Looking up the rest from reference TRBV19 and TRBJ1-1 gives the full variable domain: DGGITQSPKYLFRKEGQNVTLSCEQNLNHDAMYWYRQDPGQGLRLIYYSQIVNDFQKGDIAEGYSVSREKKESFPLTVTSAQKNPTAFYLCASSDDSAQLPGTEAFFGQGTRLTVV.

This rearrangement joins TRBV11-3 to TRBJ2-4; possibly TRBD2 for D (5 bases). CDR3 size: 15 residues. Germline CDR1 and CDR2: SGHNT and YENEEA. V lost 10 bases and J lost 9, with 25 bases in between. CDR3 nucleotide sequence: TGTGCCACACGCCCGGGTGCCGGCGGGTTGTGCATTCAGTACTTC. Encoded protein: CATRPGAGGLCIQYF.

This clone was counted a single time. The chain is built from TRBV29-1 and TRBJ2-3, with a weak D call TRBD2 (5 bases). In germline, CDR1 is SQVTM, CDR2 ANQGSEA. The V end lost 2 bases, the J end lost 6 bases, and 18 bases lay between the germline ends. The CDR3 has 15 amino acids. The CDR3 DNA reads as TGCAGCGTTGAACTGACTACCCGGACCGAGGATACGCAGTATTTT. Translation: CSVELTTRTEDTQYF.

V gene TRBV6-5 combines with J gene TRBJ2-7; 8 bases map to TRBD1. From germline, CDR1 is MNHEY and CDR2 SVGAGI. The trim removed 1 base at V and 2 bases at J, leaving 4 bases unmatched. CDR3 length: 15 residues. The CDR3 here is CASSYLATGAYEQYF. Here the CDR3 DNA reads TGTGCCAGCAGTTACTTAGCGACAGGGGCCTACGAGCAGTACTTC.

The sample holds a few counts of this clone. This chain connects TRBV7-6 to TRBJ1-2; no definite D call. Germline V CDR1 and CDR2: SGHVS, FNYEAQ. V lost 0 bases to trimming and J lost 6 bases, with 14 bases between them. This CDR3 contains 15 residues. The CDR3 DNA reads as TGTGCCAGCAGCTTAGCGCAAGAGGGATCGCATGGCTACACCTTC. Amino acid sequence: CASSLAQEGSHGYTF. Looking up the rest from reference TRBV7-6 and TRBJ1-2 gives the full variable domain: GAGVSQSPRYKVTKRGQDVALRCDPISGHVSLYWYRQALGQGPEFLTYFNYEAQQDKSGLPNDRFSAERPEGSISTLTIQRTEQRDSAMYRCASSLAQEGSHGYTFGSGTRLTVV.

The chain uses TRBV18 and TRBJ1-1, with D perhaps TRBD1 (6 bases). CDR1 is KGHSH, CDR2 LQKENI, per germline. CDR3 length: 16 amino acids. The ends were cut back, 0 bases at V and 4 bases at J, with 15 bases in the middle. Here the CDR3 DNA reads TGTGCCAGCTCACCACCGTATCAGGGGCGGGCCACTGAAGCTTTCTTT. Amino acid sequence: CASSPPYQGRATEAFF.

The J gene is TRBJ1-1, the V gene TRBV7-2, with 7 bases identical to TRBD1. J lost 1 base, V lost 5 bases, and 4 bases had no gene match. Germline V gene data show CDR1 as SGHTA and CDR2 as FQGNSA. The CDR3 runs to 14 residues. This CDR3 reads CASSSRTGNTEAFF. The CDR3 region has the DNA TGTGCCAGCAGCAGTCGGACAGGGAACACTGAAGCTTTCTTT.

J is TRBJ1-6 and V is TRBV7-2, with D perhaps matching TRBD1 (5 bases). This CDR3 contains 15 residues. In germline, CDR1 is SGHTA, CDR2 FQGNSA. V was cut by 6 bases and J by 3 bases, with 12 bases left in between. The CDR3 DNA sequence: TGTGCCAGCAGGGGGGACTCGTACTATAATTCACCCCTCCACTTT. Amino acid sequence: CASRGDSYYNSPLHF.